A single sample is the source of the 25 T cell receptor beta chains below, sequenced in a study of beta chain features in type 1 diabetes. Investigators reverse transcribed all isolated RNA, so they sequenced expressed TCRB transcripts. Method: immunoSEQ multiplex PCR; TCRdb's copy keeps in-frame clones and lacks some. This table has more than 60,000 clones, over 50% appearing once. Sequencing was performed on Tregs from blood. The receptors were sampled from a woman between 18 and 29 years old in good health.

This chain connects TRBV18 to TRBJ1-4, with TRBD1 matching over 10 bases. The V and J ends lost 2 bases and 10 bases, in that order; junction bases with no gene match: 4. This CDR3 spans 14 amino acids. Germline V gives CDR1 KGHSH, CDR2 LQKENI. Here the CDR3 reads CASSPGTGEGKLFF. In nucleotides, the CDR3 is TGTGCCAGCTCACCAGGGACAGGGGAAGGAAAACTGTTTTTT. The variable domain in full, completed from reference TRBV18 and TRBJ1-4, reads NAGVMQNPRHLVRRRGQEARLRCSPMKGHSHVYWYRQLPEEGLKFMVYLQKENIIDESGMPKERFSAEFPKEGPSILRIQQVVRGDSAAYFCASSPGTGEGKLFFGSGTQLSVL.

V usage is TRBV28 and J usage is TRBJ1-2; 7 bases are a match to TRBD1. The CDR3 runs to 15 residues. V was pared by 2 bases and J by 4 bases, with 7 bases of the junction left unmatched. The germline gives CDR1 MDHEN, CDR2 SYDVKM. For the CDR3, the DNA is TGTGCCAGCAGTTTACGGGGCAGGGGGGCCTATGGCTACACCTTC. Amino acids: CASSLRGRGAYGYTF.

This clone has only a few counts. The CDR3, as DNA: TGTGCCAGCAGTTGGACAGGGAACACTGAAGCTTTCTTT. This gives the protein CASSWTGNTEAFF. The chain couples TRBV2 to TRBJ1-1; TRBD1 matches 7 bases. This CDR3 is built from 13 residues. With 5 bases clipped from V and 1 base from J, the junction kept 1 base outside the gene matches. Germline CDR1 reads SNHLY; CDR2 reads FYNNEI.

This sequence joins TRBV2 and TRBJ2-2; 11 nucleotides line up with TRBD2. Trimming took 7 bases from V and 5 from J; bases not matched to a gene: 9. The germline gives CDR1 SNHLY, CDR2 FYNNEI. The CDR3 length is 16 residues. CDR3 protein: CASTLSPSGGTGELFF. For the CDR3, the DNA is TGTGCCAGCACTCTTTCCCCTAGCGGGGGGACCGGGGAGCTGTTTTTT.

J is TRBJ1-2 and V is TRBV6-5; 7 nucleotides match TRBD1. Germline V gene data show CDR1 as MNHEY and CDR2 as SVGAGI. J was trimmed by 9 bases and V by 3 bases; bases with no gene match: 10. The CDR3 sequence is 14 residues long. The CDR3 is CASSYTSNRGRYTF. The CDR3 nucleotides read TGTGCCAGCAGTTATACCTCTAACAGGGGTCGCTACACCTTC.

This clone was seen more than once but under ten times. This chain connects TRBV25-1 to TRBJ2-5; weak D call: TRBD2 (6 bases). Trimming took 1 base from V and 5 from J, leaving 20 bases between them. The CDR3 is made up of 17 amino acids. Per germline, CDR1 MGHDK and CDR2 SYGVNS. In DNA form, the CDR3 reads TGTGCCAGCAGTGAATGGACGCGGGGCAGCACCCCGGAGACCCAGTACTTC. Translated: CASSEWTRGSTPETQYF.

The chain uses TRBV4-1 and TRBJ2-5, with D perhaps TRBD2 (7 bases). Per the germline V gene, CDR1 is MGHRA and CDR2 is YSYEKL. Trimming cost V 4 bases and J 2 bases, with 14 bases left between them. This CDR3 is 15 amino acids long. This CDR3 is CASSRGGAAQETQYF. The CDR3 DNA sequence: TGCGCCAGCAGCCGTGGGGGGGCAGCACAAGAGACCCAGTACTTC.

The chain has TRBV5-1 and TRBJ2-7, with D possibly matching TRBD2 (5 bases). The germline V and J ends were trimmed by 0 bases and 5 bases, with 12 bases remaining between them. Germline V gives CDR1 SGHRS, CDR2 YFSETQ. The CDR3 sequence is 14 residues long. CDR3 in amino acids: CASSLESSNHEQYF. The CDR3 DNA reads TGCGCCAGCAGCTTGGAGTCTAGCAATCACGAGCAGTACTTC.

The J gene is TRBJ1-1, the V gene TRBV6-5; no clear D. CDR3 length: 14 residues. Looked up from germline, CDR1 is MNHEY and CDR2 is SVGAGI. Trimming took 0 bases from V and 1 from J, leaving 6 bases between them. The CDR3 coding sequence is TGTGCCAGCAGTTACTCTAGTACGAACACTGAAGCTTTCTTT. It yields the protein CASSYSSTNTEAFF.

The rearrangement uses TRBV7-9 and TRBJ1-1; D ambiguous. Trimming left V 3 bases short and J 5 bases short, with 13 bases between. CDR1 and CDR2 (germline): SEHNR, FQNEAQ (reference sequence). The CDR3 consists of 14 residues. The CDR3 here is CASSFTGLGTEAFF. DNA for the CDR3: TGTGCCAGCAGCTTCACGGGATTGGGTACTGAAGCTTTCTTT.

This clone was picked up a small number of times. The chain employs TRBV5-6 and TRBJ1-2; unclear D gene. V gave up 3 bases and J gave up 5 bases, with 14 bases separating them. CDR1 is SGHDT, CDR2 YYEEEE, per germline. There are 14 residues in the CDR3. CDR3 bases: TGTGCCAGCAGCTCGACACGAACGGGGTATGGCTACACCTTC. Amino acid sequence: CASSSTRTGYGYTF.

V gene TRBV27 combines with J gene TRBJ2-1, with D tentatively TRBD2 (5 bases). Trimming took 6 bases from V and 4 from J, leaving 19 bases between them. This CDR3 is built from 16 residues. The V gene's germline CDR1 is MNHEY and CDR2 SMNVEV (reference sequence). DNA of the CDR3: TGTGCCAGCAGCCCCTCGAGGATAGGAGGTTACAATGAGCAGTTCTTC. This sequence encodes CASSPSRIGGYNEQFF.

The chain has TRBV7-2 and TRBJ2-3; 11 bases agree with TRBD2. The CDR3 spans 18 residues. Germline CDR1 is SGHTA and CDR2 is FQGNSA. Trimming at V came to 5 bases and at J to 9 bases, leaving 19 bases not matched to a gene. CDR3 DNA: TGTGCCAGCAGCCAACTAGCGGGGGCGTCCCCCCTCGGACGGACGCAGTATTTT. It specifies CASSQLAGASPLGRTQYF. The full variable domain, in which reference TRBV7-2 and TRBJ2-3 provide the parts outside the CDR3, is GAGVSQSPSNKVTEKGKDVELRCDPISGHTALYWYRQSLGQGLEFLIYFQGNSAPDKSGLPSDRFSAERTGGSVSTLTIQRTQQEDSAVYLCASSQLAGASPLGRTQYFGPGTRLTVL.

This clone was observed a handful of times. The gene calls are TRBV6-6 and TRBJ2-7; the D gene is possibly TRBD1 (5 bases). CDR3 length: 15 residues. V was cut by 5 bases and J by 5 bases, with 19 bases left in between. Germline assignment: CDR1 MNHNY and CDR2 SVGAGI (reference sequence). In DNA, the CDR3 is TGTGCCAGCAGTACTTCCGCCAGGGAAAATAACGAGCAGTACTTC. This sequence encodes CASSTSARENNEQYF.

This sequence joins TRBV2 and TRBJ2-5; unclear D gene. Gene TRBJ2-7 matches the end of the DNA better, so the J call may be wrong. CDR3 size: 12 residues. CDR1 and CDR2 from the germline V gene are SNHLY and FYNNEI. The CDR3 sequence is CASSFVPHEQYF. The CDR3 bases are TGTGCCAGCAGTTTCGTGCCCCACGAGCAGTACTTC.

The chain combines TRBV7-9 with TRBJ1-6; TRBD1 matches 7 bases. The CDR3 has 16 residues. With V trimmed by 5 bases and J by 2 bases, 6 bases remained unmatched. Germline V gives CDR1 SEHNR, CDR2 FQNEAQ (reference sequence). The CDR3 DNA reads as TGTGCCAGCAGCCGACCTGGGACAGCCTATAATTCACCCCTCCACTTT. It translates to CASSRPGTAYNSPLHF. The whole variable domain, remainder taken from reference TRBV7-9 and TRBJ1-6, is DTGVSQNPRHKITKRGQNVTFRCDPISEHNRLYWYRQTLGQGPEFLTYFQNEAQLEKSRLLSDRFSAERPKGSFSTLEIQRTEQGDSAMYLCASSRPGTAYNSPLHFGNGTRLTVT.

The chain joins TRBV11-3 to TRBJ1-1, with 8 positions matching TRBD1. J lost 9 bases, V lost 5 bases, and 5 bases had no gene match. Germline CDR1 reads SGHNT; CDR2 reads YENEEA. The CDR3 spans 12 residues. CDR3 sequence: CASSTRTGQAFF. The CDR3 nucleotides are TGTGCCAGCAGCACTCGGACAGGGCAAGCTTTCTTT.

The genes are TRBV28 and TRBJ2-7; 11 nucleotides match TRBD2. With 6 bases clipped from V and 1 base from J, the junction kept 5 bases outside the gene matches. This CDR3 has 15 residues. CDR1 and CDR2 from the germline V gene are MDHEN and SYDVKM. CDR3 in amino acids: CASRLAGVWSYEQYF. CDR3 DNA sequence: TGTGCCAGCAGACTAGCGGGAGTCTGGTCCTACGAGCAGTACTTC.

The gene calls are TRBV19 and TRBJ1-5; no clear D. The ends were cut back, 3 bases at V and 2 bases at J, with 14 bases in the middle. The CDR3 is 16 residues long. Looked up from germline, CDR1 is LNHDA and CDR2 is SQIVND (reference sequence). Here the CDR3 reads CASSIWRMPRNQPQHF. The CDR3 DNA follows: TGTGCCAGTAGTATTTGGCGGATGCCCCGCAATCAGCCCCAGCATTTT.

The chain combines TRBV4-3 with TRBJ1-2, with D perhaps matching TRBD1 (6 bases). Trimming took 0 bases from V and 4 from J, leaving 21 bases between them. Germline CDR1 reads LGHNA; CDR2 reads YSLEER. The length of the CDR3 is 18 residues. This CDR3 reads CASSQDVGQLGNTYGYTF. Written as DNA, the CDR3 is TGCGCCAGCAGCCAAGACGTAGGACAGTTAGGGAATACCTATGGCTACACCTTC.

The chain joins TRBV9 to TRBJ2-3, with 7 positions matching TRBD1. V shed 4 bases, J shed 6 bases, and the junction held 8 bases outside the gene matches. Germline V CDR1 and CDR2: SGDLS, YYNGEE. The CDR3 consists of 14 residues. The CDR3: CASSPGTAGDTQYF. The CDR3 DNA reads as TGTGCCAGCAGCCCTGGGACAGCAGGCGATACGCAGTATTTT.

The chain employs TRBV27 and TRBJ2-1; 11 positions agree with TRBD2. Germline lookup yields CDR1 MNHEY and CDR2 SMNVEV (reference sequence). This CDR3 region has 15 residues. With V trimmed by 5 bases and J by 6 bases, 6 bases remained unmatched. The CDR3 bases are TGTGCCAGCAGTGTTAGCGGGGGGGCCTTCAATGAGCAGTTCTTC. Its translation: CASSVSGGAFNEQFF.

This clone was seen a handful of times. This chain joins TRBV6-5 and TRBJ1-4, with 9 bases lining up with TRBD1. Per germline, CDR1 MNHEY and CDR2 SVGAGI. Trimming at V came to 6 bases and at J to 7 bases, leaving 6 bases not matched to a gene. The CDR3 sequence is 14 residues long. The CDR3 nucleotides are TGTGCCAGCAGGGACGGGACAGGGCCTGAAAAACTGTTTTTT. It is translated as CASRDGTGPEKLFF.

The chain employs TRBV4-2 and TRBJ1-3; D call uncertain. The CDR3 covers 18 residues. Germline values: CDR1 LGHNA, CDR2 YNFKEQ. Trimming pared 0 bases from V and 0 bases from J, leaving 15 bases between. CDR3 in amino acids: CASSQDGRLRNSGNTIYF. The CDR3 bases are TGTGCCAGCAGCCAAGATGGGAGGCTTAGAAACTCTGGAAACACCATATATTTT.

The J gene is TRBJ2-3, the V gene TRBV5-4, with TRBD2 matching 7 bases. From germline, CDR1 is SGHNT and CDR2 YYREEE (reference sequence). This CDR3 is built from 17 residues. J lost 2 bases, V lost 0 bases, and 9 bases had no gene match. The CDR3 loop reads CASSLAWASGLTDTQYF. The CDR3, as DNA: TGTGCCAGCAGCTTGGCCTGGGCTAGCGGCCTCACAGATACGCAGTATTTT.